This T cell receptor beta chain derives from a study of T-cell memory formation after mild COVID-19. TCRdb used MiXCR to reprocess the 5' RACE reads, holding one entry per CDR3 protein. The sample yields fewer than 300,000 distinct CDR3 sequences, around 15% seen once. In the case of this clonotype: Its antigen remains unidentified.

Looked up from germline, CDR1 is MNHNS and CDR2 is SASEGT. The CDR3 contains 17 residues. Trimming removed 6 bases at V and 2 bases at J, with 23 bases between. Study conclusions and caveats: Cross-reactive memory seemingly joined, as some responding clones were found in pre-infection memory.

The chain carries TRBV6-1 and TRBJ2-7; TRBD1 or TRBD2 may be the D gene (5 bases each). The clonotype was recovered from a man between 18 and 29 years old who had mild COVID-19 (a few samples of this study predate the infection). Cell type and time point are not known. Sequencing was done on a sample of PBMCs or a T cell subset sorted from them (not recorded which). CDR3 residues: CASSSPPGRTAPYEQYV. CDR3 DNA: TGTGCCAGCAGCTCTCCTCCGGGACGGACGGCCCCCTACGAGCAGTACGTC.